One and the same sample provided the 32 T cell receptor beta chains below, sequenced in a study of control samples from healthy donors and cancer patients. Only in-frame clones appear in the TCRdb table, and some are missing; sequencing was by immunoSEQ multiplex PCR. Counted here are more than 85,000 clones, over 75% occurring once; the ten biggest clones make up about 4.2%. The sequenced sample was blood. The source of these receptors is a human donor in good health. The donor label of this sample is uncertain.

The chain is built from TRBV5-4 and TRBJ2-2; 9 bases map to TRBD1. In germline, CDR1 is SGHNT, CDR2 YYREEE (reference sequence). V shed 4 bases and J 0 bases; nucleotides not matched to a gene: 4. The CDR3 loop spans 16 amino acids. CDR3 nucleotides: TGTGCCAGCAGCGCCGGACAGGGGACGAACACCGGGGAGCTGTTTTTT. This sequence encodes CASSAGQGTNTGELFF.

J is TRBJ2-2 and V is TRBV19; D possibly uses TRBD1 or TRBD2 (6 bases each). CDR3 length: 21 residues. V lost 1 base, J lost 2 bases, and 26 bases lay in between. The V gene's germline CDR1 is LNHDA and CDR2 SQIVND (reference sequence). CDR3 bases: TGTGCCAGTAGTATAGGATCCCGGGCTTGGACACAGGGACTTAACACCGGGGAGCTGTTTTTT. Residues: CASSIGSRAWTQGLNTGELFF.

This clone occurred once. The chain has TRBV5-1 and TRBJ1-5; TRBD1 agrees at 7 bases. V lost 0 bases, J lost 0 bases, and 3 bases stayed unmatched. CDR1 is SGHRS, CDR2 YFSETQ, per germline. This CDR3 comprises 16 residues. This chain's CDR3 is CASSLGDSNSNQPQHF. The CDR3 DNA reads as TGCGCCAGCAGCTTGGGGGACAGTAATAGCAATCAGCCCCAGCATTTT. Combining the CDR3 with reference TRBV5-1 and TRBJ1-5 gives the whole variable domain KAGVTQTPRYLIKTRGQQVTLSCSPISGHRSVSWYQQTPGQGLQFLFEYFSETQRNKGNFPGRFSGRQFSNSRSEMNVSTLELGDSALYLCASSLGDSNSNQPQHFGDGTRLSIL.

This chain uses TRBV6-6 with TRBJ1-3; TRBD1 might be the D (5 bases). V gave up 2 bases and J gave up 8 bases, with 10 bases separating them. CDR1 is MNHNY, CDR2 SVGAGI, per germline (reference sequence). CDR3 length: 13 amino acids. CDR3 residues: CASSYTGRDTIYF. DNA of the CDR3: TGTGCCAGCAGTTACACAGGACGGGACACCATATATTTT.

Concerning this clone: Other DNA sequences of this sample code for an identical CDR3. DNA of the CDR3: TGTGCCACCAGCAGAGATGGACAGGGAGGATCACCCCTCCACTTT. This translates into CATSRDGQGGSPLHF. This chain connects TRBV15 to TRBJ1-6; 8 bases are shared with TRBD1. This CDR3 is built from 15 residues. The germline gives CDR1 LNHNV, CDR2 YYDKDF (reference sequence). The junction had 5 bases not matched to a gene; V was cut back by 0 bases and J by 10 bases.

The chain joins TRBV6-5 to TRBJ2-2; D gene uncertain. V was pared by 6 bases and J by 6 bases, with 11 bases between. CDR3 size: 13 residues. CDR1 MNHEY and CDR2 SVGAGI come from the germline V gene. CDR3 bases: TGTGCCAGCAGCCATAGTTGGGCCGGGGAGCTGTTTTTT. It encodes CASSHSWAGELFF.

This chain links TRBV5-1 with TRBJ2-3; the match to TRBD2 covers 9 bases. CDR3 length: 19 amino acids. V shed 1 base and J 4 bases; nucleotides not matched to a gene: 16. Germline-derived CDR1 and CDR2 are SGHRS and YFSETQ. This CDR3 reads CASSLRGGEIIKVADTQYF. CDR3 coding DNA: TGCGCCAGCAGCTTGCGCGGGGGGGAGATTATTAAGGTCGCAGATACGCAGTATTTT.

This clone was recorded once. The chain couples TRBV3-1 (or the pseudogene TRBV3-2) to TRBJ1-2; D unclear. Germline loops: CDR1 LGHDT, CDR2 YNNKEL (reference sequence). The V gene lost 0 bases and the J gene lost 4 bases, with 6 bases spanning the gap. This CDR3 is 13 amino acids long. CDR3 loop: CASSQESPYGYTF. The CDR3 coding sequence is TGTGCCAGCAGCCAAGAGAGCCCCTATGGCTACACCTTC.

The chain is built from TRBV10-3 and TRBJ2-7; 9 bases align to TRBD1. J lost 4 bases, V lost 7 bases, and 8 bases had no gene match. The CDR3 runs to 14 residues. Per the germline V gene, CDR1 is ENHRY and CDR2 is SYGVKD. The CDR3 sequence: CAITSGTGTYEQYF. CDR3 in DNA: TGTGCCATCACCTCCGGGACAGGGACTTACGAGCAGTACTTC.

This chain uses TRBV11-1 with TRBJ2-7; TRBD1 agrees at 7 bases. The germline V gene has CDR1 SGHAT and CDR2 FQDESV (reference sequence). After removal of 1 base from V and 3 bases from J, the junction contained 3 bases not matched to a gene. The CDR3 consists of 14 residues. The CDR3 protein is CASSLGDSVYEQYF. CDR3 nucleotide sequence: TGTGCCAGCAGCTTAGGGGACAGCGTCTACGAGCAGTACTTC.

This clone was seen once. This chain links TRBV7-9 with TRBJ1-5; D is possibly TRBD1 (6 bases). The CDR3 is 15 residues long. The germline V and J ends were trimmed by 1 base and 3 bases, with 10 bases remaining between them. From germline, CDR1 is SEHNR and CDR2 FQNEAQ (reference sequence). CDR3 bases: TGTGCCAGCAGCTTAGGCAGGGGTACCAATCAGCCCCAGCATTTT. Encoded protein: CASSLGRGTNQPQHF.

The V gene is TRBV7-9, the J gene TRBJ2-3; 11 bases fit TRBD1. The CDR3 extends over 16 amino acids. The germline V gene has CDR1 SEHNR and CDR2 FQNEAQ (reference sequence). V shed 2 bases and J 3 bases; nucleotides not matched to a gene: 4. Here the CDR3 reads CASSLWGTGGTDTQYF. The CDR3 DNA follows: TGTGCCAGCAGCTTATGGGGGACAGGGGGAACAGATACGCAGTATTTT.

The chain is built from TRBV4-1 and TRBJ2-6; D perhaps matches TRBD1 (6 bases). CDR1 and CDR2 from the germline V gene are MGHRA and YSYEKL. The CDR3 is 15 amino acids. V lost 1 base, J lost 2 bases, and 6 bases lay in between. For the CDR3, the DNA is TGCGCCAGCAGCCAAGCAGGGGCTGGGGCCAACGTCCTGACTTTC. Protein sequence: CASSQAGAGANVLTF.

This chain links TRBV3-1 (or the pseudogene TRBV3-2) with TRBJ2-1, with TRBD2 identical over 12 bases. CDR1 LGHDT and CDR2 YNNKEL come from the germline V gene (reference sequence). The CDR3 is 16 amino acids. V shed 4 bases and J 2 bases; nucleotides not matched to a gene: 3. In DNA form, the CDR3 reads TGTGCCAGCAGCCCTCGGACTAGCGGGACCTACAATGAGCAGTTCTTC. Its protein is CASSPRTSGTYNEQFF.

The rearrangement links TRBV5-1 to TRBJ2-5; TRBD2 agrees at 7 bases. Germline loops: CDR1 SGHRS, CDR2 YFSETQ. The CDR3 contains 12 residues. CDR3 residues: CPRSLGGETQYF. The CDR3 DNA is TGCCCCCGCAGCTTGGGGGGGGAGACCCAGTACTTC.

The V gene is TRBV28, the J gene TRBJ1-2; unclear D gene. CDR3 length: 14 amino acids. Germline assignment: CDR1 MDHEN and CDR2 SYDVKM. V gave up 3 bases and J gave up 2 bases, with 10 bases separating them. CDR3 loop: CASSFDIQNYGYTF. The DNA for the CDR3 is TGTGCCAGCAGTTTTGACATCCAAAACTATGGCTACACCTTC.

V is TRBV11-3 and J is TRBJ2-7, with 7 bases identical to TRBD1. J was trimmed by 2 bases and V by 3 bases; bases with no gene match: 1. The germline V gene encodes CDR1 SGHNT and CDR2 YENEEA. This CDR3 comprises 13 residues. The CDR3 DNA reads TGTGCCAGCAGCTTCACAGGGGCCTACGAGCAGTACTTC. Amino acids: CASSFTGAYEQYF.

CDR3 sequence (DNA): TGTGCCAGCAGTTTGGCGGGGGATCAGCCCCAGCATTTT. It translates to CASSLAGDQPQHF. The V call is TRBV12-3 or TRBV12-4, the J call TRBJ1-5, with D maybe TRBD1 (5 bases). The CDR3 totals 13 residues. V dropped 3 bases and J dropped 5 bases, with 8 bases sitting between them.

The rearrangement uses TRBV7-8 and TRBJ1-6; D unresolved. This CDR3 has 14 residues. The V end was cut by 7 bases, the J end by 9 bases, with 16 bases between. CDR1 and CDR2 (germline): SGHVS, FQNEAQ. CDR3 protein: CASTSLQYGSPLHF. The DNA for the CDR3 is TGTGCCAGCACCTCACTCCAATACGGTTCACCCCTCCACTTT.

V usage is TRBV6-4 and J usage is TRBJ2-5, with D possibly matching TRBD1 (6 bases). V lost 0 bases to trimming and J lost 1 base, with 9 bases between them. The CDR3 has 15 residues. The germline gives CDR1 MRHNA, CDR2 SNTAGT. The CDR3 region is CASSDSIGGQETQYF. The CDR3 DNA reads as TGTGCCAGCAGTGACTCCATAGGGGGCCAAGAGACCCAGTACTTC.

The chain links TRBV19 to TRBJ1-1, with D possibly TRBD1 on 5 matching bases. Germline lookup yields CDR1 LNHDA and CDR2 SQIVND (reference sequence). V lost 9 bases, J lost 8 bases, and 25 bases lay in between. CDR3 length: 15 amino acids. The CDR3: CASRIGTHKIMEAFF. The CDR3 nucleotides read TGTGCCAGCAGAATCGGGACCCACAAGATCATGGAAGCTTTCTTT.

This sequence joins TRBV9 and TRBJ1-5; weak D call: TRBD1 (5 bases). The germline V and J ends were trimmed by 1 base and 4 bases, with 12 bases remaining between them. The CDR3 spans 15 residues. From germline, CDR1 is SGDLS and CDR2 YYNGEE. CDR3 in amino acids: CASSVQGAENQPQHF. The CDR3 region has the DNA TGTGCCAGCAGCGTACAGGGTGCCGAGAATCAGCCCCAGCATTTT.

The chain combines TRBV24-1 with TRBJ2-1, with D uncertain. Between the trimmed V and J ends, which lost 5 bases and 9 bases, there was a span of 7 bases. The CDR3 is made up of 11 amino acids. The germline CDR1 and CDR2 sequences are KGHDR and SFDVKD. CDR3 DNA sequence: TGTGCCACCAGTGCGCTCGGTGAGCAGTTCTTC. This codes for CATSALGEQFF.

The chain carries TRBV28 and TRBJ2-1, with D unresolved. Germline lookup yields CDR1 MDHEN and CDR2 SYDVKM. The V gene lost 4 bases and the J gene lost 0 bases, with 13 bases spanning the gap. The CDR3 is made up of 16 amino acids. The CDR3 coding sequence is TGTGCCAGCAGTTCTGTTGGGGAAAGCTCCTACAATGAGCAGTTCTTC. Translating it yields CASSSVGESSYNEQFF. Filled out from reference TRBV28 and TRBJ2-1, the complete variable domain reads DVKVTQSSRYLVKRTGEKVFLECVQDMDHENMFWYRQDPGLGLRLIYFSYDVKMKEKGDIPEGYSVSREKKERFSLILESASTNQTSMYLCASSSVGESSYNEQFFGPGTRLTVL.

The chain carries TRBV4-2 and TRBJ1-6; weak D call: TRBD1 (5 bases). Between the trimmed V and J ends, which lost 2 bases and 8 bases, there was a span of 10 bases. Germline V gives CDR1 LGHNA, CDR2 YNFKEQ. The CDR3 totals 14 residues. The CDR3 nucleotides are TGTGCCAGCAGCCAAAATCTAGGGGATTCACCCCTCCACTTT. It encodes CASSQNLGDSPLHF.

This sequence joins TRBV4-2 and TRBJ2-2, with a possible D match to TRBD1 (6 bases). This CDR3 contains 16 residues. The germline V gene encodes CDR1 LGHNA and CDR2 YNFKEQ. V gave up 3 bases and J gave up 2 bases, with 13 bases separating them. The CDR3 here is CASSQVPGQNTGELFF. The CDR3 DNA reads TGTGCCAGCAGCCAGGTACCGGGACAAAACACCGGGGAGCTGTTTTTT.

This chain connects TRBV6-1 to TRBJ1-1; D possibly corresponds to TRBD1 (5 bases). The V gene lost 4 bases and the J gene lost 6 bases, with 24 bases spanning the gap. The germline gives CDR1 MNHNS, CDR2 SASEGT. This CDR3 is built from 17 residues. The CDR3 is CASSAQSAKGTGAEAFF. The CDR3 DNA sequence: TGTGCCAGCAGTGCTCAGTCGGCCAAGGGCACGGGGGCTGAAGCTTTCTTT.

This clone was recorded only once. The chain combines TRBV5-1 with TRBJ2-6; D might be TRBD2 (5 bases). The CDR3 runs to 17 residues. V was trimmed by 0 bases and J by 2 bases, leaving 12 bases between them. In germline, CDR1 is SGHRS, CDR2 YFSETQ. CDR3 nucleotide sequence: TGCGCCAGCAGCTTGGGGACGGGATCAACTGGGGCCAACGTCCTGACTTTC. Residues: CASSLGTGSTGANVLTF.

This chain uses TRBV15 with TRBJ1-5; D unclear. CDR1 is LNHNV, CDR2 YYDKDF, per germline (reference sequence). Trimming took 2 bases from V and 4 from J, leaving 9 bases between them. The CDR3 runs to 14 residues. CDR3 sequence (DNA): TGTGCCACCAGCAGAAAGAGGGAGAATCAGCCCCAGCATTTT. Its protein is CATSRKRENQPQHF.

The V and J genes are TRBV27 and TRBJ2-3; D remains unclear. This CDR3 spans 15 amino acids. CDR1 and CDR2 from the germline V gene are MNHEY and SMNVEV (reference sequence). V was clipped by 3 bases and J by 2 bases, with 12 bases between them. For the CDR3, the DNA is TGTGCCAGCAGTTTGGACGGCTTACCCACAGATACGCAGTATTTT. This codes for CASSLDGLPTDTQYF.

This chain joins TRBV4-3 and TRBJ2-1; weak D call: TRBD1 (5 bases). Germline-derived CDR1 and CDR2 are LGHNA and YSLEER. The V and J ends lost 4 bases and 4 bases respectively, with 14 bases between them. The CDR3 totals 15 residues. CDR3 region: CASSLRQSAYNEQFF. In DNA form, the CDR3 reads TGCGCCAGCAGCCTTAGACAGTCGGCATACAATGAGCAGTTCTTC.

The chain links TRBV3-1 (or the pseudogene TRBV3-2) to TRBJ1-6; TRBD1 might be the D (6 bases). This CDR3 region has 15 residues. Germline V gene sequence: CDR1 LGHDT, CDR2 YNNKEL (reference sequence). V lost 1 base to trimming and J lost 5 bases, with 9 bases between them. The CDR3 sequence: CASSQGSGDNSPLHF. The DNA for the CDR3 is TGTGCCAGCAGCCAAGGCTCAGGGGATAATTCACCCCTCCACTTT.